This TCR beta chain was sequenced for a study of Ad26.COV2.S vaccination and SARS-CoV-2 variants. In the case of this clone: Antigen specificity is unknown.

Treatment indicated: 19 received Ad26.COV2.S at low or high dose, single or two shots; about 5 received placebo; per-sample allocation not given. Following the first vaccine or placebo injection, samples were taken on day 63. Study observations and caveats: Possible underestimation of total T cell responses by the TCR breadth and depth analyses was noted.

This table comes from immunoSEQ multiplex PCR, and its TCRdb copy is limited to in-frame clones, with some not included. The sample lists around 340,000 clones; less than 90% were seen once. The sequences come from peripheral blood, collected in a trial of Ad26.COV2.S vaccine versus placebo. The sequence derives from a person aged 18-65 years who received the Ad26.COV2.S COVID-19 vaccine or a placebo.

CDR3 residues: CASSSRTADQETQYF. The CDR3 region has the DNA TGTGCCAGCAGCTCCAGGACAGCAGACCAAGAGACCCAGTACTTC. The chain recombines TRBV11-3 with TRBJ2-5, with D possibly TRBD1 on 6 matching bases. Germline V gives CDR1 SGHNT, CDR2 YENEEA. The V and J ends lost 4 bases and 0 bases respectively, with 12 bases between them. CDR3 length: 15 amino acids.